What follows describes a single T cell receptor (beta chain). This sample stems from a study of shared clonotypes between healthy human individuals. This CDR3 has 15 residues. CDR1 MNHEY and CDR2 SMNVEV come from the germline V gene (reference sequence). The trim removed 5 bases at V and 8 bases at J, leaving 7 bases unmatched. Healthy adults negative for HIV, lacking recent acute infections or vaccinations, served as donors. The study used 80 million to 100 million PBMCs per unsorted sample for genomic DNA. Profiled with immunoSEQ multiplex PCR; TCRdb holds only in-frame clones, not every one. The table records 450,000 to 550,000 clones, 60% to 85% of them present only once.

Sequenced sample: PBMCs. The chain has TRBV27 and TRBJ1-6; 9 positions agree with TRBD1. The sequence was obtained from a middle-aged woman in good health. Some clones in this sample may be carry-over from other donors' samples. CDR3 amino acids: CASSPDRGPYSPLHF. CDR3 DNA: TGTGCCAGCAGTCCGGACAGGGGCCCATATTCACCCCTCCACTTT.